Below, one T cell receptor beta chain is given with its context. Its antigen is unknown. Other nucleotide sequences from this sample produce the same CDR3. The cohort comprised 550 to 700 healthy bone marrow donors. At the time of sampling, every cohort member was nominally healthy, though immune exposures that went unrecorded were likely present. The donor was CMV seropositive and belonged to the group of 270 or so seropositive cohort members. Every donor gave a peripheral blood sample, and the peripheral blood mononuclear cells from that sample were used for TCR beta sequencing. The Qiagen DNeasy Blood Extraction Kit was used to extract genomic DNA from the blood cell samples. The data were taken from a study of cytomegalovirus exposure and HLA in healthy donors (TCRdb year 2017). The study in broad terms: An earlier analysis of 587 of the donors reported about 280 Gb of sequence data and 95 million to 120 million unique TCR beta sequences obtained from around 180 million T cells. Approximately 300 gigabases of sequencing data and around 80 million unique TCR sequences made up an early release that covered 500 to 650 HLA-typed donors. The genetic ancestry cluster associated with self-reported Caucasian donors included around 76% of the roughly 390 genotyped donors. The study aimed to test whether cataloging public T cell receptors could reveal signatures of past pathogen exposure. The study used immunosequencing to profile the T cell repertoires of 666 subjects and linked those repertoires to cytomegalovirus serostatus. In addition to the first cohort of about 650 subjects, a separate validation cohort of 130 or so different subjects was used. The study combined high-throughput TCR immunosequencing, statistical association of individual TCRs with disease status, and machine learning to predict cytomegalovirus infection status. To study patterns of TCR occurrence, a later analysis re-analyzed previously published TCR beta repertoires from 700 or so donors and added high-resolution HLA genotyping. Rather than using new phenotypic data, the later analysis identified candidate immune exposures from TCR beta sequences and from how often those sequences occurred across donors. To decide whether each TCR beta V gene segment behaved as functional or pseudogenic, an earlier analysis of over 500 of the donors relied on high-throughput TCR beta sequencing. Alongside the repertoire data, information on donor age, sex, ethnicity and CMV serostatus was compiled. Genome-wide SNP genotypes for about three fifths of the roughly 670 donors were used in a later genetic analysis, which treated that subset as a discovery cohort. All discovery cohort repertoires had been generated on a single sequencing platform. Class I and class II HLA loci were covered by the typing at four-digit resolution. The number of donors typed differed by locus, with roughly 629-640 for A, B, C, DRB1 and DQB1, roughly 520 for DQA1, approximately 580 for DPA1, and 450 to 480 for DPB1. A handful of DR-DQ haplotypes were handled as single units for association and clustering because linkage in the cohort was strong. On average, over 200,000 unique TCR beta nucleotide sequences were sequenced per donor among more than 350 genotyped donors of the cohort, with roughly a sixth of those sequences being non-productive. The research as a whole found: For the cohort, immune exposure information was limited to CMV serostatus. Strong co-occurrence of HLA alleles, especially DR and DQ, made assigning TCR associations to individual alleles difficult. Because HLA typing was unavailable for some donors at each locus, only the typed subset was used in association tests. This cohort had only TCR beta chains sequenced, and the lack of alpha or paired-chain data limited which features could be detected. Specific HLA alleles were associated with 15,000 to 20,000 TCR beta sequences at a false discovery rate of 0.05 in a later analysis. A later analysis found that HLA-associated TCR beta chains were more clonally expanded and had lower generation probabilities than equally common non-associated chains. The 87-base-pair reads could not distinguish some IMGT-functional V segments, including TRBV6-2 and TRBV6-3, so those segments were excluded. In the study, approximately 160 TCR beta chains were listed as associated with cytomegalovirus. A later genetic analysis associated a missense DCLRE1C variant with V-gene and J-gene trimming of TCR beta chains, and an independent cohort replicated the association. According to a later analysis, TCR association rates differed among HLA loci, with DRB1 alleles showing the most associated TCRs and HLA-C alleles showing the fewest. In a later genetic analysis, fewer N-insertions in productive TCRs were reported among donors in an Asian-associated ancestry cluster than the roughly 700-donor mean. A few of the identified cytomegalovirus-associated TCR beta chains were confirmed in vitro to be specific for cytomegalovirus antigens. Correlated functional status among segregating V segments might be attributable to linkage disequilibrium, but an unknown experimental factor could not be ruled out. Roughly uniform sequencing depth across donors was assumed in presence/absence analyses, although this assumption may not hold. A further reported finding was that TCR beta sequences accurately predicted the HLA-A and HLA-B alleles for most subjects in the first cohort. Across donors, most TCR sequences were observed very rarely, whereas some public TCRs were present in many individuals. A cluster of highly shared sequence variants was judged likely to represent a technical artifact of the sequencing pipeline. In an earlier analysis of approximately 600 of the donors, most TCR beta V segments were observed in productive rearrangements about 87% or about 30% of the time, broadly matching IMGT annotations. A later analysis reported that several top co-occurrence clusters appeared linked to parvovirus B19, influenza, CMV and Epstein-Barr virus. Most CMV-associated TCR beta chains appeared to be HLA-restricted in a later analysis, and the HLA associations seemed to be driven largely by CMV exposure. The authors suggested that the approach could potentially be generalized to other disease states and immunological phenotypes. Because counts were too low, some 17 rarely observed V segments, including chromosome 9 orphons, were left out of the earlier analysis of about 620 of the donors. The classifier was reported to diagnose cytomegalovirus status with high specificity and sensitivity in both the original cohort and the validation cohort.

The method behind the library was the immunoSEQ multiplex PCR assay. For the multiplex PCR, a mixture combining 60 forward primers for TCR Vbeta segments and 13 reverse primers for TCR Jbeta segments was used. The CDR3 region of rearranged TCR beta genes was amplified from genomic DNA with a multiplex PCR assay. The amplified TCR beta libraries were sequenced on the Illumina HiSeq System as 87-base-pair reads. For the original study's pipeline: Across the 670 or so repertoires, a later analysis counted 80 million or so unique TCR beta chains, approximately 10 million of which were shared by at least two donors. A nearest-neighbor algorithm error-corrected the raw reads and collapsed the reads into unique sequences, merging closely related sequences to remove PCR and sequencing errors. To assign V, D and J gene segments, CDR3 sequences were aligned to IMGT reference sequences. For a sequence to be retained, a match of at least six nucleotides to both a V gene segment and a J gene segment was required. Rearrangements were called productive when the CDR3 lacked stop codons and stayed in frame with V and J; all others were non-productive. Following IMGT convention, CDR3 was defined as the stretch from the second conserved V-encoded cysteine up to the conserved J-encoded phenylalanine. The earlier analysis of 500 to 750 of the donors excluded any sequence lacking an unambiguous match to a single V gene segment. In an earlier analysis of 587 of the donors, V segments were called functional above 56.7% productive rearrangements and were called segregating when the between-donor standard deviation exceeded 5%. A statistical classification framework was built for diagnosing cytomegalovirus status from the catalog of TCR beta chain sequences. In a later analysis, V and J genes were assigned by comparing TCR nucleotide sequences against IMGT/GENE-DB human TR gene sequences. Using the TCRdist pipeline, a later analysis assigned CDR3 sequences along with most-parsimonious VDJ recombination scenarios. A later analysis defined each TCR beta chain by its CDR3 amino acid sequence plus V-gene family, and excluded reads lacking a unique V-gene family. To address suspected cross-contamination and a sequencing artifact, a later analysis removed 592 highly shared, low-generation-probability nucleotide sequences. In a later analysis, a clonal expansion index was calculated for each public chain from normalized within-repertoire ranks of inferred template counts. A later analysis computed generation probabilities with a VDJ recombination model fitted to out-of-frame rearrangements, and checked the results against IGoR. In a later analysis, TCR-TCR, TCR-HLA and TCR-CMV co-occurrence was scored with hypergeometric tests, and a repertoire-size bias correction was applied to TCR pairs. In a later analysis, false discovery rates were estimated by permuting HLA or CMV assignments 20 times. In a later analysis, co-occurring TCRs were grouped with DBSCAN, and TCRdist sequence similarity was added when clustering was performed within HLA-allele-positive subsets. Repertoires with fewer than 30,000 or more than 120,000 public chains, plus five repertoires with anomalous nucleotide sharing, were excluded from co-occurrence clustering. This immuneACCESS table, as held by TCRdb, lists in-frame sequences with V and J called but not all clones. Of the missing ones, under half trace to an unresolved V gene in checked studies; the others have no known cause. V, J and clone size are taken as reported in that table, and D and trimming were inferred from the DNA itself. This sample's table has entries for 60,000 to 70,000 clones. The ten largest clones take up roughly 5.4% of the sample.

Looking up the germline V gene (reference sequence) yields CDR1 LNHDA and CDR2 SQIVND. The CDR3 runs 18 amino acids, cysteine and phenylalanine included. The read is trimmed to its CDR3 DNA, 54 bases read in frame from base 1. The junction carries 30 bases between V and J, which are trimmed by 6 bases and 6 bases respectively. This receptor was obtained from a man aged 25-40 years in good health and CMV-seropositive. Rearrangement joined TRBV19 to TRBJ2-7, with TRBD1 tentatively as D gene (5 bases match). Sequencing input: PBMCs. The DNA sequence follows: TGTGCCAGTAGCCCGTACCCTCCAAGTTCAGGGAACCCGCTCGAGCAGTACTTC. Translated, this is CASSPYPPSSGNPLEQYF.